Listed below are T cell receptor beta chains from one sample, sequenced in a study of blood T cell repertoires in COVID-19. Here immunoSEQ multiplex PCR was the method, and the copy in TCRdb shows in-frame clones only, minus some. Found here are 250,000 to 300,000 clones, roughly 90% of them singletons; the top ten hold 2.3%. Sequenced input: PBMCs or T cells enriched from blood (not recorded which). Receptors originate from a woman in her 40s with acute COVID-19. Each CDR3 is given with its conserved first and last residue. The D gene is left open where the match is weak. Rows give clone size only sometimes, using once, few, many, or a class for an expanded clone.

v_gene,abundance,d_gene,j_gene,CDR3nt,CDR3aa
TRBV24-1,-,-,TRBJ2-1,TGTGCCACCCATGCCAGGGGGCAGTTCTTC,CATHARGQFF
TRBV30,-,TRBD1,TRBJ1-1,TGTGCCTGGAGTGTACAGACAGGGCTGACTGAAGCTTTCTTT,CAWSVQTGLTEAFF
TRBV15,-,TRBD1,TRBJ2-6,TGTGCCACCAGCAGACCCCCAGGGGGCTCTGGGGCCAACGTCCTGACTTTC,CATSRPPGGSGANVLTF
TRBV5-1,-,TRBD1,TRBJ1-5,TGCGCCAGCAGCTTGCACAGGGGGATAGGGAGCAATCAGCCCCAGCATTTT,CASSLHRGIGSNQPQHF
TRBV28,-,TRBD1,TRBJ1-4,TGTGCCAGCAGTAGGGACAGGGTAAAGGGGAATGAAAAACTGTTTTTT,CASSRDRVKGNEKLFF
TRBV7-3,-,-,TRBJ1-2,TGTGCCAGCAGCTTAGGGGGGAACTATGGCTACACCTTC,CASSLGGNYGYTF
TRBV6-5,-,TRBD2,TRBJ2-1,TGTGCCAGCATGATAAGCGGGGGCCCGTACAATGAGCAGTTCTTC,CASMISGGPYNEQFF
TRBV6-2/TRBV6-3,-,TRBD1,TRBJ1-5,TGTGCCAGCAGTCCAGGGGGTCAGCCCCAGCATTTT,CASSPGGQPQHF
TRBV3-1/TRBV3-2,-,TRBD2,TRBJ2-7,TGTGCCAGCAGCCAAGCTAGCGGGAGTATGTACGAGCAGTACTTC,CASSQASGSMYEQYF
TRBV7-9,-,-,TRBJ1-1,TGTGCCAGCAGCTCCTCGGGAGGAGCTTTCTTT,CASSSSGGAFF
TRBV15,-,TRBD2,TRBJ2-1,TGTGCCACCAGCAGAGATGGAGGCGGGAGGAGAGAGCAGTTCTTC,CATSRDGGGRREQFF
TRBV19,-,TRBD1,TRBJ2-7,TGTGCCAGTGGTGGGACAGGGGGATCCTACGAGCAGTACTTC,CASGGTGGSYEQYF
TRBV19,-,-,TRBJ2-2,TGTGCCAGTAGTCTCCGGGCCCAAAGGGGTACAGCCGGGGAGCTGTTTTTT,CASSLRAQRGTAGELFF
TRBV3-1/TRBV3-2,-,-,TRBJ2-4,TGTGCCAGCAGCCAAGCTTCTAAAGACATTCAGTACTTC,CASSQASKDIQYF
TRBV7-9,-,TRBD1,TRBJ1-2,TGTGCCAGCAGCCGGGACAGATACAACTATGGCTACACCTTC,CASSRDRYNYGYTF
TRBV11-3,once,-,TRBJ2-7,TGTGCCAGCAGCCCGGGGGACGTCCCTTTTTACGAGCAGTACTTC,CASSPGDVPFYEQYF
TRBV9,-,TRBD2,TRBJ2-3,TGTGCCAGCAGCGTAGGTCGCGGGGGGAGTTCAGATACGCAGTATTTT,CASSVGRGGSSDTQYF
TRBV4-1,few,TRBD1,TRBJ1-2,TGCGCCAGCAGCCAAGATGGGACAGGGGGCATCTATGGCTACACCTTC,CASSQDGTGGIYGYTF
TRBV5-4,-,-,TRBJ2-3,TGTGCCAGCAGCTTGGCACCCCGACTTAACACAGATACGCAGTATTTT,CASSLAPRLNTDTQYF
TRBV4-1,-,-,TRBJ1-2,TGCGCCAGCAGCTCGGGACATCAAGCAGACGGCTACACCTTC,CASSSGHQADGYTF
TRBV9,-,-,TRBJ2-5,TGTGCCAGCAGCGTAGATGAGTTCCGGGCGGGGACCCAGTACTTC,CASSVDEFRAGTQYF
TRBV2,-,TRBD1,TRBJ1-6,TGTGCCACCAGGGGGAGCTCCTATAATTCACCCCTCCACTTT,CATRGSSYNSPLHF
TRBV6-5,-,TRBD1,TRBJ1-1,TGTGCCAGCAGAAAACAGGGGGTTGGGACTGAAGCTTTCTTT,CASRKQGVGTEAFF
TRBV21-1,-,-,TRBJ1-5,TGTGCCAGCAGCAACTTTACGGTTACCTCCGGGGGCAATCAGCCCCAGCATTTT,CASSNFTVTSGGNQPQHF
TRBV7-9,few,-,TRBJ1-4,TGTGCCAGCAGCCGCCTCGGGGAAAAACTGTTTTTT,CASSRLGEKLFF
TRBV29-1,-,-,TRBJ1-2,TGCAGCGTTGAACGACAAGACTATGGCTACACCTTC,CSVERQDYGYTF
TRBV4-1,-,-,TRBJ2-3,TGCGCCAGCAGCCAAGATAGGACAGTGGGGCCTCAGATTACGCAGTATTTT,CASSQDRTVGPQITQYF
TRBV11-3,-,-,TRBJ2-1,TGTGCCAGCAGCTTGGACTACCTCAATGAGCAGTTCTTC,CASSLDYLNEQFF
TRBV19,once,-,TRBJ1-5,TGTGCCAGTAGTATAGATTCTGGTATAGAGCCCCAGCATTTT,CASSIDSGIEPQHF
TRBV11-2,-,-,TRBJ2-1,TGTGCCAGCAGCTTACTGCGGGATTTCGACAATGAGCAGTTCTTC,CASSLLRDFDNEQFF
TRBV7-9,-,-,TRBJ1-3,TGTGCCAGCGGGGGGGTTGGAGTAAACACCATATATTTT,CASGGVGVNTIYF
TRBV19,-,-,TRBJ2-1,TGTGCCAGTAGTAACCAAGCGGTAGATGAGCAGTTCTTC,CASSNQAVDEQFF
TRBV9,-,-,TRBJ2-1,TGTGCCAGCAGCGTAGGGGACACCGGACCCAATGAGCAGTTCTTC,CASSVGDTGPNEQFF
TRBV20-1,-,TRBD1,TRBJ2-2,TGCAGTGCTAGTCTTGGGACAGCCGGGCGAACGAACACCGGGGAGCTGTTTTTT,CSASLGTAGRTNTGELFF
TRBV7-3,-,TRBD2,TRBJ2-3,TGTGCCAGCAGCTTGGGGAGCGGGGCCGCCACAGATACGCAGTATTTT,CASSLGSGAATDTQYF
TRBV7-9,-,-,TRBJ2-7,TGTGCCAGCAGCTTTAGTAGCGCGGACGAGCAGTACTTC,CASSFSSADEQYF
TRBV29-1,-,TRBD1,TRBJ2-5,TGCAGCGCAGGACAGGGACCTGCGACCCAGTACTTC,CSAGQGPATQYF
TRBV5-1,-,TRBD2,TRBJ2-7,TGCGCCAGCAGCCCGGGGGGACTTACCTTGATCTCTCTCGAGCAGTACTTC,CASSPGGLTLISLEQYF
TRBV6-1,-,TRBD1,TRBJ1-2,TGTGCCAGCAGTGAAAGGGGCAGGGGGTTAAATGGTTATGGCTACACCTTC,CASSERGRGLNGYGYTF
TRBV5-5,-,-,TRBJ1-4,TGTGCCAGCAGCCCGGGTCGGGGGGGCTCTTTTGGTGAAAAACTGTTTTTT,CASSPGRGGSFGEKLFF
TRBV7-2,-,TRBD2,TRBJ2-1,TGTGCCAGCAGCTTAGCTAGCGGGGTAGAAATCAATGAGCAGTTCTTC,CASSLASGVEINEQFF
TRBV5-4,-,-,TRBJ2-7,TGTGCCAGCAGCTTCGGGACAAACTACGAGCAGTACTTC,CASSFGTNYEQYF
TRBV7-2,-,TRBD1,TRBJ1-4,TGTGCCAGCAGCTTAACAGGGGGCAGTGAAAAACTGTTTTTT,CASSLTGGSEKLFF
TRBV6-5,-,TRBD1,TRBJ1-1,TGTGCCAGCATCCGACAGGGGTATGAAGCTTTCTTT,CASIRQGYEAFF
TRBV5-1,-,TRBD2,TRBJ2-7,TGCGCCAGCAGCTTGGTAGCGGGCTCCTACGAGCAGTACTTC,CASSLVAGSYEQYF
TRBV4-3,-,TRBD2,TRBJ2-2,TGCGCCAGCAGCCAGGAGCGGGGAGGGTGGACCGGGGAGCTGTTTTTT,CASSQERGGWTGELFF
TRBV10-3,once,TRBD1,TRBJ1-5,TGTGCCACCGCACAGGGGGGGGGCAATCAGCCCCAGCATTTT,CATAQGGGNQPQHF
TRBV7-2,-,TRBD1,TRBJ1-5,TGTGCCAGCAGCCCGTGGACAGGGGACGATCAGCCCCAGCATTTT,CASSPWTGDDQPQHF
TRBV9,-,-,TRBJ2-2,TGTGCCAGCAGCGTAGTAACGAGTCCCGGGGAGCTGTTTTTT,CASSVVTSPGELFF
TRBV5-1,once,TRBD1,TRBJ2-1,TGCGCCAGCAGCCCGGACAGGGGAAATTCCTACAATGAGCAGTTCTTC,CASSPDRGNSYNEQFF
TRBV7-6,-,TRBD1,TRBJ2-2,TGTGCCAGCAGCTTAGTCGGCCCTTTGGGGACAGGCCCCGGGGAGCTGTTTTTT,CASSLVGPLGTGPGELFF
TRBV5-4,-,-,TRBJ1-2,TGTGCCAGCAGCGGGGAGAGTCGTGGCTACACCTTC,CASSGESRGYTF
TRBV24-1,-,TRBD1,TRBJ2-1,TGTGCCACCAGCCGGGACAGGGAATACAATGAGCAGTTCTTC,CATSRDREYNEQFF